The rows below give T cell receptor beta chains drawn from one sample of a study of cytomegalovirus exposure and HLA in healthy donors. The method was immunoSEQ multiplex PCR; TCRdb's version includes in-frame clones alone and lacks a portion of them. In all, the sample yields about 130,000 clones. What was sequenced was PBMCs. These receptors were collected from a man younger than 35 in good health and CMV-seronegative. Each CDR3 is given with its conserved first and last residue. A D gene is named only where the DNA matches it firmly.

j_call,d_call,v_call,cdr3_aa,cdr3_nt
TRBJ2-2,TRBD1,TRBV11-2,CASSPGQRNTGELFF,TGCGCCAGCAGCCCGGGACAGAGAAACACCGGGGAGCTGTTTTTT
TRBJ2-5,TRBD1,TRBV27,CASNNQGAPLGEETQYF,TGTGCCAGCAACAACCAGGGGGCGCCACTAGGAGAAGAGACCCAGTACTTC
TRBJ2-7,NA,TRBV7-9,CASSDGTSWREQYF,TGTGCCAGCAGCGACGGGACATCATGGCGGGAGCAGTACTTC
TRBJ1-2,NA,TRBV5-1,CATPTGWGPNYGYTF,TGCGCCACCCCCACGGGGTGGGGTCCCAACTATGGCTACACCTTC
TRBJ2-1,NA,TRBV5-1,CASSLVGQKNEQFF,TGCGCCAGCAGCTTGGTGGGGCAGAAGAATGAGCAGTTCTTC
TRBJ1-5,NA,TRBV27,CASRKGRDQPQHF,TGTGCAAGCAGGAAGGGCAGGGATCAGCCCCAGCATTTT
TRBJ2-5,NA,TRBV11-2,CASDPRGVYGETQYF,TGTGCCAGTGATCCTCGGGGAGTTTATGGAGAGACCCAGTACTTC
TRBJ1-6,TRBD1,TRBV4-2,CASSQDGDRANSPLHF,TGTGCCAGCAGCCAAGATGGGGACAGGGCGAATTCACCCCTCCACTTT
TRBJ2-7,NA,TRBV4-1,CASSHGGQFVAYEQYF,TGCGCCAGCAGCCACGGGGGACAGTTCGTTGCCTACGAGCAGTACTTC
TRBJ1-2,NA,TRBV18,CASSPQQVDGYTF,TGTGCCAGCTCTCCGCAACAGGTGGATGGCTACACCTTC
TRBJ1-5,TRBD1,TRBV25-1,CASKGQGVESPEPQHF,TGTGCCAGCAAGGGACAGGGGGTCGAATCGCCGGAGCCCCAGCATTTT
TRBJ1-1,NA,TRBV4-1,CASSASVNTEAFF,TGCGCCAGCAGCGCCAGCGTGAACACTGAAGCTTTCTTT
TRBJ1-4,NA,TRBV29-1,CSATGSNEKLFF,TGCAGCGCCACGGGGTCTAATGAAAAACTGTTTTTT
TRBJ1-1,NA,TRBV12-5,CASGWGGSPGGEAFF,TGTGCTAGTGGGTGGGGAGGGAGTCCCGGAGGTGAAGCTTTCTTT
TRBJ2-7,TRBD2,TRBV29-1,CSVEGRAGAYEQYF,TGCAGCGTTGAAGGTAGGGCGGGAGCCTACGAGCAGTACTTC
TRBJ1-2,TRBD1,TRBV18,CASSPPETGGDYGYTF,TGTGCCAGCTCACCACCGGAGACAGGGGGAGACTATGGCTACACCTTC
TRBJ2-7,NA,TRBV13,CASSFDRNSYEQYF,TGTGCCAGCAGTTTCGACAGAAACTCCTACGAGCAGTACTTC
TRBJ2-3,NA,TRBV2,CASSDRFRGNTDTQYF,TGTGCCAGCAGTGATCGGTTTAGAGGAAACACAGATACGCAGTATTTT
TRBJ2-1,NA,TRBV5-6,CASSLGGGASSYNEQFF,TGTGCCAGCAGCTTGGGGGGCGGAGCCAGCTCCTACAATGAGCAGTTCTTC
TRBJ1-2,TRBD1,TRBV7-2,CASSLSGTGGRSGYTF,TGTGCCAGCAGCTTATCTGGGACAGGGGGGCGGAGTGGCTACACCTTC
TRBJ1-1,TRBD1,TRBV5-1,CASSLGTAMNTEAFF,TGCGCCAGCAGCTTAGGGACAGCCATGAACACTGAAGCTTTCTTT
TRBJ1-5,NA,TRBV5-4,CASSLEGNDQPQHF,TGTGCCAGCAGCTTGGAGGGGAATGATCAGCCCCAGCATTTT
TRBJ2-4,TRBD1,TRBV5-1,CASSQNLGQGANIQYF,TGCGCCAGCAGCCAAAATTTAGGACAGGGGGCAAACATTCAGTACTTC
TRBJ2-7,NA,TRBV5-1,CASSLDLTYEQYF,TGCGCCAGCAGCCTGGACCTAACCTACGAGCAGTACTTC
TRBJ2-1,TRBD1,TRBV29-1,CSSSDRDNGQFF,TGCAGCTCATCGGACAGGGACAATGGGCAGTTCTTC
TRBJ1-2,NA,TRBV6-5,CASSPAQVYYYGYTF,TGTGCCAGCAGCCCCGCGCAGGTTTATTACTATGGCTACACCTTC
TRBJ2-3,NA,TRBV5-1,CASGGDTQYF,TGCGCCAGCGGAGGGGATACGCAGTATTTT
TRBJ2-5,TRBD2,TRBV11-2,CASSPGGGSGRAQYF,TGTGCCAGCAGCCCGGGGGGGGGTAGCGGGAGGGCCCAGTACTTC
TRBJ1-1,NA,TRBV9,CASSRGSITEAFF,TGTGCCAGCAGCAGGGGGTCTATCACTGAAGCTTTCTTT
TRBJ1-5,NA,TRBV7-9,CASSKDSQVGPQHF,TGTGCCAGCAGCAAGGACAGCCAGGTGGGGCCCCAGCATTTT